This TCR beta chain was found in a study of blood T cell repertoires in COVID-19. Study in general: Samples came from the United States, Italy and Spain, spanning acute and convalescent COVID-19. PBMCs, B-cell-depleted T cells, or T cells were the source of the cDNA or gDNA that made up the material.

V lost 4 bases and J 6 bases, leaving 12 bases between the germline ends. The germline gives CDR1 ENHRY, CDR2 SYGVKD. CDR3 size: 14 residues. Original processing methods: Reference gene primer amplification gave nucleated cell count estimates. The table came from immunoSEQ multiplex PCR; TCRdb's copy has only in-frame clones and leaves some out. From that table come the V and J calls and clone size; the DNA was used to work out D and trimming. In the table there are about 74,000 clones, 80% to 90% of which are singletons. Sequenced input: peripheral blood. This chain links TRBV10-3 with TRBJ2-2; a weak D match, TRBD1 (6 bases). The origin of this receptor is a man aged 65 to 85 with acute or convalescent COVID-19. CDR3 residues: CAISAESGAGELFF. The CDR3 nucleotides are TGTGCCATCAGTGCCGAATCAGGGGCCGGGGAGCTGTTTTTT.